This T cell receptor (beta chain) was sequenced during a study of T cell repertoires in cytomegalovirus infection. Study details: Indications came from public TCR beta signatures; they pointed to CMV infection and to a matching HLA type.

General observations from the study: The ex vivo response was dominated by HLA-C-restricted CMV-specific TCR beta clonotypes. Public TCR beta family frequency separated CMV-and-HLA carriers, including in an independent cohort.

This clonotype has a count of ten or more. Antigen: not known. Trimming removed 6 bases at V and 4 bases at J, with 13 bases between. Germline lookup yields CDR1 SGHTA and CDR2 FQGNSA. This CDR3 region has 14 residues. TCRdb used MiXCR to reprocess the reads, holding one entry per CDR3 protein. The sample lists 85,000 to 120,000 distinct CDR3 sequences, approximately 15% occurring once. Sequencing used PBMCs. The chain combines TRBV7-2 with TRBJ2-1; D call uncertain. The origin of this receptor is a human donor in good health (CMV status not recorded). Some clones in this sample may be carry-over from other donors' samples. The CDR3 spells CASSRDPGYNEQFF. CDR3 coding DNA: TGTGCCAGCAGTCGCGACCCGGGTTACAATGAGCAGTTCTTC.